This paragraph reports one TCR beta chain. Authors' data handling: Researchers report that nucleated cell counts were estimated from reference gene primer amplification. Sequenced by immunoSEQ multiplex PCR; TCRdb stores in-frame clones only, minus some. V and J calls and clone size are as listed in that table; D and trimming were resolved from the DNA. The sample includes tens of thousands of clones, roughly 80% of them seen just once. The data derive from a study of blood T cell repertoires in COVID-19. The wider study: The analysed material was cDNA or gDNA that came from T cells, B-cell-depleted T cells, or PBMCs.

Trimming removed 0 bases from V and 14 bases from J, with 11 bases in between. The germline CDR1 and CDR2 sequences are KGHSH and LQKENI. The CDR3 spans 13 residues. The chain uses TRBV18 and TRBJ1-6, with D uncertain. The sample consisted of peripheral blood. This TCR came from a woman older than 75 with acute or convalescent COVID-19. The CDR3 region is CASSPPGRDSLHF. In DNA, the CDR3 is TGTGCCAGCTCACCACCCGGGAGGGATTCCCTCCACTTT.